The entry below gives a single T cell receptor beta chain sequence along with its context. The protocol was immunoSEQ multiplex PCR, while the TCRdb copy is restricted to in-frame clones and leaves out a portion. The sample records around 140,000 clones, roughly 85% being singletons. Germline V gene lookup returns CDR1 ENHRY and CDR2 SYGVKD. The CDR3 has 13 residues. The V gene lost 0 bases and the J gene lost 5 bases, with 4 bases spanning the gap. This record comes from a study of T cell responses to AZD1222 COVID-19 vaccine. The chain couples TRBV10-3 to TRBJ2-2; D call uncertain. This sequence was found in an adult in good health. The sequencing used peripheral blood, collected on day 0 of AZD1222 vaccination. CDR3 amino acids: CAISESSTGELFF. The CDR3 DNA sequence: TGTGCCATCAGTGAGTCCAGTACCGGGGAGCTGTTTTTT.